This TCR beta chain was obtained from a study of cytomegalovirus exposure and HLA in healthy donors. Primers: 60 Vbeta forward and 13 Jbeta reverse. Measured with immunoSEQ multiplex PCR; TCRdb has only the in-frame clones, and not every one. The sample yields 85,000 to 130,000 clones, 78% seen once. The CDR3 is made up of 19 amino acids. Germline V lookup: CDR1 SGHAT, CDR2 FQNNGV. The junction had 15 bases not matched to a gene; V was cut back by 4 bases and J by 0 bases. Study conclusions and caveats: A few V segments could not be told apart, such as TRBV6-2 and TRBV6-3, and were left out. A later analysis reportedly identified an Asian-associated ancestry cluster as carrying fewer N-insertions than the roughly 700-donor mean.

As to this clone: Antigen specificity is unknown.

This TCR derives from a woman aged 35 to 49 in good health and CMV-seronegative. The specimen sequenced was PBMCs. The genes are TRBV11-2 and TRBJ2-1, with 7 bases aligning to TRBD2. In DNA, the CDR3 is TGTGCCAGCAGCTCGAAACGGTTAGCGGGCCTGAGCTCCTACAATGAGCAGTTCTTC. It codes for CASSSKRLAGLSSYNEQFF.